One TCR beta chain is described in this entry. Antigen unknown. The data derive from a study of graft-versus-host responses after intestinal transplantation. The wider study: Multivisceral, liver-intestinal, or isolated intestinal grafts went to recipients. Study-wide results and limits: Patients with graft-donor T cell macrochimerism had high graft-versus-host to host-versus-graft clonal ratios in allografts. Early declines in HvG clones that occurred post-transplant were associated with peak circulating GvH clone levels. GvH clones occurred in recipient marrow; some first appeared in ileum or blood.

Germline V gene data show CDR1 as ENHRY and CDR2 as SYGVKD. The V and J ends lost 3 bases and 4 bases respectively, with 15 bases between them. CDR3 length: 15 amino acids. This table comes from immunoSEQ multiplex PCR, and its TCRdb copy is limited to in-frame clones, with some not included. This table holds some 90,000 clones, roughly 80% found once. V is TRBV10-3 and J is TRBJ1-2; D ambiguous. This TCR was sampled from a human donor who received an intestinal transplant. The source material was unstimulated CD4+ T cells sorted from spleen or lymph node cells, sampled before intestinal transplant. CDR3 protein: CAISDLRGEPYGYTF. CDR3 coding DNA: TGTGCCATCAGTGATCTACGAGGAGAACCCTATGGCTACACCTTC.